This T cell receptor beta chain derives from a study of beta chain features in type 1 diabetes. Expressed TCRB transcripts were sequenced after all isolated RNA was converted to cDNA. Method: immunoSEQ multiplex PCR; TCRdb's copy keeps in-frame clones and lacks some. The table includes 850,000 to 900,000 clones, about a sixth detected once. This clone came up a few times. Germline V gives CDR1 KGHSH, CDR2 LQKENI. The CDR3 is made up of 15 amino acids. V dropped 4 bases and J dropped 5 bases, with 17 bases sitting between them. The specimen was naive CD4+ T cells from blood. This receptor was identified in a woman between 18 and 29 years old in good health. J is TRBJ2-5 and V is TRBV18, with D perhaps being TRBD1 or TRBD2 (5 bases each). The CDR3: CASSHPGAFMETQYF. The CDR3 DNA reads TGTGCCAGCTCACACCCCGGGGCCTTTATGGAGACCCAGTACTTC. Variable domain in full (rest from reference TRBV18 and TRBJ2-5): NAGVMQNPRHLVRRRGQEARLRCSPMKGHSHVYWYRQLPEEGLKFMVYLQKENIIDESGMPKERFSAEFPKEGPSILRIQQVVRGDSAAYFCASSHPGAFMETQYFGPGTRLLVL.